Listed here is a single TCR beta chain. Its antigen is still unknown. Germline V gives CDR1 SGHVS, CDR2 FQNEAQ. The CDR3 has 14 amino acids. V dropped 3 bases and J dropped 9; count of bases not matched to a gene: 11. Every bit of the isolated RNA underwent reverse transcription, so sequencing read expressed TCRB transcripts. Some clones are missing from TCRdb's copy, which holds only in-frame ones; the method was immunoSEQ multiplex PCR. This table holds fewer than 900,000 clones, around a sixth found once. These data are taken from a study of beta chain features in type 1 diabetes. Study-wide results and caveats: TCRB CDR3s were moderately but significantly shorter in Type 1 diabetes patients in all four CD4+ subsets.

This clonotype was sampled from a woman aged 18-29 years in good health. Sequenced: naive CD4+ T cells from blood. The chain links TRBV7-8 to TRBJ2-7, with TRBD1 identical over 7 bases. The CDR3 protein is CASSLRQGPSGQYF. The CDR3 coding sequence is TGTGCCAGCAGCTTGAGACAGGGCCCCTCCGGGCAGTACTTC. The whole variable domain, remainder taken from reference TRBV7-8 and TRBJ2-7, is GAGVSQSPRYKVAKRGQDVALRCDPISGHVSLFWYQQALGQGPEFLTYFQNEAQLDKSGLPSDRFFAERPEGSVSTLKIQRTQQEDSAVYLCASSLRQGPSGQYFGPGTRLTVT.